Below, 4 T cell receptor beta chains from the same sample are listed, as sequenced in a study of blood T cells in healthy people across ages. For the second PCR, which ran for about 7 to 11 cycles, a sample-barcoded 5' primer and a J-beta primer mix were used. A single record per CDR3 protein comes from TCRdb applying MiXCR to the 5' RACE reads. The data contain about 800,000 distinct CDR3 sequences, 58% of them singletons. Sequenced material: blood. All receptors derive from a man aged 25 to 40 in good health.

The V gene is TRBV5-1, the J gene TRBJ2-3; a weak D match, TRBD1 (6 bases). The ends were cut back, 6 bases at V and 0 bases at J, with 14 bases in the middle. The length of the CDR3 is 15 residues. The germline CDR1 and CDR2 sequences are SGHRS and YFSETQ. The CDR3 DNA sequence: TGCGCCAGCAATCCGGGACAACAGAGCACAGATACGCAGTATTTT. Translating gives CASNPGQQSTDTQYF.

This chain links TRBV20-1 with TRBJ2-1; 7 bases are a match to TRBD1. The trim removed 7 bases at V and 5 bases at J, leaving 5 bases unmatched. The CDR3 runs 12 residues. The germline CDR1 and CDR2 sequences are DFQATT and SNEGSKA (reference sequence). CDR3 nucleotides: TGCAGTGTTGGGACAGCTGACAATGAGCAGTTCTTC. This sequence encodes CSVGTADNEQFF.

Only a few counts were recorded for this clonotype. The chain combines TRBV10-3 with TRBJ2-1; the D gene is possibly TRBD1 (6 bases). The CDR3 has 15 residues. The V end lost 11 bases, the J end lost 5 bases, and 22 bases lay between the germline ends. CDR1 and CDR2 (germline): ENHRY, SYGVKD. The CDR3 bases are TGTGCCTCTATGTCCGGGACACCTCCTAACAATGAGCAGTTCTTC. It codes for CASMSGTPPNNEQFF.

In nucleotides, the CDR3 is TGTGCCAGCAGCAAGGAGGGGGCGAGAGCTTTCTTT. It is translated as CASSKEGARAFF. The chain employs TRBV7-8 and TRBJ1-1; 7 bases align to TRBD1. The germline V gene encodes CDR1 SGHVS and CDR2 FQNEAQ. This CDR3 has 12 amino acids. Losses at the gene ends were 5 bases for V and 10 bases for J; bases not matched to a gene: 7.